The clone carrying this T cell receptor beta chain was observed many times. This sample was taken from a study of neurological immune-mediated disorders. Sample time point: longitudinal time-point 3. TCRdb re-analysed the 5' RACE reads in MiXCR, keeping a single row per CDR3 protein. The sample consists of fewer than 55,000 distinct CDR3 sequences, roughly an eighth of them appearing once. This CDR3 region has 15 residues. The germline V gene has CDR1 SGHRS and CDR2 YFSETQ. V was cut by 4 bases and J by 8 bases, with 19 bases left in between. The J gene is TRBJ2-1, the V gene TRBV5-1; the D gene is possibly TRBD1 (6 bases). Sequences were obtained from PBMCs. The TCR comes from a male donor with HTLV-1-associated myelopathy (HAM/TSP). CDR3 in DNA: TGCGCCAGCAGCCAGGGGCCCCAGGGGCCTGATGAGCAGTTCTTC. It is translated as CASSQGPQGPDEQFF.